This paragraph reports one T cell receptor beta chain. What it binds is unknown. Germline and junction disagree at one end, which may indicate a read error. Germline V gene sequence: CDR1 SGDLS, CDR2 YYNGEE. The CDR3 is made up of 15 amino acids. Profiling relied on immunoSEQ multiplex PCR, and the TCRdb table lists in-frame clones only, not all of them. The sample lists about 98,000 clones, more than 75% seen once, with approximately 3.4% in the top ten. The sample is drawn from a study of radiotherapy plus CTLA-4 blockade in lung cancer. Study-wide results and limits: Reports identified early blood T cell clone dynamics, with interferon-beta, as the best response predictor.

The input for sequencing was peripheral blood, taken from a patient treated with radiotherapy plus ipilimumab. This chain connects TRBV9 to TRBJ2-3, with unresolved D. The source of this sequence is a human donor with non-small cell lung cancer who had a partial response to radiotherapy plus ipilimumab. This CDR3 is CASSVKTYLTDAQYF. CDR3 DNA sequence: TGTGCCAGCAGCGTAAAGACGTACCTCACAGATGCGCAGTATTTT.